This T cell receptor (beta chain) was recorded in a study of blood T cell repertoires in COVID-19. Turning to the study itself: Whether acute or convalescent, the COVID-19 samples came from the United States, Italy and Spain. In each case, the material was cDNA or gDNA derived from T cells, B-cell-depleted T cells, or PBMCs.

The CDR3 length is 15 residues. Unmatched junction bases numbered 6, after V lost 8 bases and J lost 2 bases. Per germline, CDR1 ENHRY and CDR2 SYGVKD. Authors' data handling: Amplification from reference gene primers served as the basis for estimated nucleated cell counts. Profiling relied on immunoSEQ multiplex PCR, and the TCRdb table lists in-frame clones only, not all of them. V and J calls and clone size are copied from that table; D and trimming were computed from the DNA. In the table there are about 250,000 clones, 80% to 90% of which are singletons. The sample comprised peripheral blood. The TCR comes from a man aged 35 to 55 with active or convalescent COVID-19. This chain connects TRBV10-3 to TRBJ2-3; TRBD2 matches 11 bases. As DNA, the CDR3 is TGTGCCATCGGGGCTAGCGGGGGGATCACAGATACGCAGTATTTT. Protein sequence: CAIGASGGITDTQYF.